These 12 T cell receptor beta chains came from one sample sequenced in a study of shared clonotypes between healthy human individuals. The protocol was immunoSEQ multiplex PCR, while the TCRdb copy is restricted to in-frame clones and leaves out a portion. This table has some 2,100,000 clones, approximately 94% appearing once. The sample was naive CD4+ T cells sorted from blood. Noted subset: CD45RA+ positively selected. These receptors were taken from a man in his late teens or twenties in good health.

This sequence joins TRBV28 and TRBJ1-5; no firm D call. Per germline, CDR1 MDHEN and CDR2 SYDVKM. The CDR3 contains 13 residues. V was trimmed by 6 bases and J by 4 bases, leaving 10 bases between them. CDR3 bases: TGTGCCAGCAGCTTCACGTCGAATCAGCCCCAGCATTTT. Translated: CASSFTSNQPQHF.

This chain's CDR3 is CASNPWVAGPTGELFF. In DNA, the CDR3 is TGTGCCAGCAATCCGTGGGTAGCGGGACCCACCGGGGAGCTGTTTTTT. The chain links TRBV7-9 to TRBJ2-2; 8 positions agree with TRBD2. Germline CDR1 SEHNR, CDR2 FQNEAQ (reference sequence). The CDR3 consists of 16 residues. V lost 7 bases and J lost 4; bases outside the gene matches: 11.

V gene TRBV28 combines with J gene TRBJ2-5, with D possibly being TRBD1 (6 bases). V gave up 5 bases and J gave up 3 bases, with 13 bases separating them. Looked up from germline, CDR1 is MDHEN and CDR2 is SYDVKM. CDR3 length equals 14 residues. The CDR3 sequence is CASSPMDREETQYF. DNA of the CDR3: TGTGCCAGCAGTCCCATGGACAGAGAAGAGACCCAGTACTTC.

The sample holds a few counts of this clone. The V call is TRBV7-9, the J call TRBJ2-7; D might be TRBD1 or TRBD2, each matching 6 bases. From germline, CDR1 is SEHNR and CDR2 FQNEAQ (reference sequence). Trimming left V 4 bases short and J 0 bases short, with 16 bases between. The CDR3 has 16 residues. The CDR3 here is CASSSKKGGPSYEQYF. In DNA form, the CDR3 reads TGTGCCAGCAGCTCGAAAAAGGGGGGTCCCTCCTACGAGCAGTACTTC.

Comments on this clone: Other DNA sequences in this specimen translate into the identical CDR3. The chain is built from TRBV20-1 and TRBJ1-3; D is uncertain. Germline V CDR1 and CDR2: DFQATT, SNEGSKA (reference sequence). The CDR3 extends over 11 amino acids. Trimming cost V 6 bases and J 0 bases, with 3 bases left between them. CDR3 region: CSAFSGNTIYF. The CDR3 nucleotides read TGCAGTGCGTTCTCTGGAAACACCATATATTTT.

This clone has a single count. The chain is built from TRBV5-1 and TRBJ2-7, with 12 bases identical to TRBD2. The germline gives CDR1 SGHRS, CDR2 YFSETQ. This CDR3 spans 16 amino acids. J was trimmed by 0 bases and V by 3 bases; bases with no gene match: 4. The CDR3 sequence is CASSSTSGSISYEQYF. As DNA, the CDR3 is TGCGCCAGCAGCTCGACTAGCGGGAGCATCTCCTACGAGCAGTACTTC.

This clone was seen a single time. This chain uses TRBV25-1 with TRBJ2-1; 8 bases line up with TRBD2. V lost 3 bases and J lost 6; bases outside the gene matches: 7. The germline gives CDR1 MGHDK, CDR2 SYGVNS. The CDR3 runs 15 residues. The CDR3 DNA sequence: TGTGCCAGCAGTGAGGGTCCGGGGGGGCCCAATGAGCAGTTCTTC. Translated: CASSEGPGGPNEQFF.

This chain uses TRBV4-3 with TRBJ2-3, with a tentative D call TRBD2 (5 bases). CDR1 and CDR2 (germline): LGHNA, YSLEER. The CDR3 is 12 amino acids. Trimming removed 0 bases at V and 8 bases at J, with 6 bases between. Here the CDR3 DNA reads TGCGCCAGCAGCCAAGATGCGGGTACGCAGTATTTT. It translates to CASSQDAGTQYF.

The CDR3 is CASSHWGETQYF. DNA of the CDR3: TGTGCCAGCTCACACTGGGGGGAGACCCAGTACTTC. J is TRBJ2-5 and V is TRBV18; D assignment may be TRBD1 or TRBD2 (5 bases each). Trimming removed 4 bases from V and 5 bases from J, with 8 bases in between. Germline loops: CDR1 KGHSH, CDR2 LQKENI. The CDR3 has 12 residues.

The chain uses TRBV7-2 and TRBJ1-6; TRBD1 might be the D (5 bases). CDR1 SGHTA and CDR2 FQGNSA come from the germline V gene. Deletions cut 5 bases from V and 11 bases from J, with 19 bases between. The CDR3 loop spans 15 amino acids. This chain's CDR3 is CASSPTRGSGAPLHF. The DNA for the CDR3 is TGTGCCAGCAGCCCGACGCGGGGGTCCGGCGCACCCCTCCACTTT.

V is TRBV5-1 and J is TRBJ2-6; D not certain. Germline V lookup: CDR1 SGHRS, CDR2 YFSETQ. The CDR3 runs 16 residues. Trimming left V 0 bases short and J 0 bases short, with 7 bases between. CDR3 sequence reads: CASSLAMGSGANVLTF. The CDR3 DNA is TGCGCCAGCAGCTTGGCTATGGGCTCTGGGGCCAACGTCCTGACTTTC. The full variable domain, its missing parts supplied by reference TRBV5-1 and TRBJ2-6, is KAGVTQTPRYLIKTRGQQVTLSCSPISGHRSVSWYQQTPGQGLQFLFEYFSETQRNKGNFPGRFSGRQFSNSRSEMNVSTLELGDSALYLCASSLAMGSGANVLTFGAGSRLTVL.

This chain joins TRBV5-1 and TRBJ2-5; a possible D gene is TRBD1 (6 bases). The CDR3 has 13 amino acids. The V gene's germline CDR1 is SGHRS and CDR2 YFSETQ. The V end was cut by 2 bases, the J end by 3 bases, with 8 bases between. The CDR3 region is CASSFRQEETQYF. The CDR3 region has the DNA TGCGCCAGCAGCTTCCGACAGGAAGAGACCCAGTACTTC.